This TCR beta chain originates from a study of monozygotic twins with inflammatory bowel disease. TCRdb re-called the 5' RACE reads and gives one entry per CDR3 protein, without DNA. Found here are 300,000 to 400,000 distinct CDR3 sequences; the top ten clones hold just over 2.5%. Per the germline V gene, CDR1 is LGHDT and CDR2 is YNNKEL (reference sequence). The CDR3 is 17 residues long. The chain recombines TRBV3-1 with TRBJ2-2; TCRdb selects TRBD1, and the lack of DNA leaves this call unchecked. The sample comprised blood. This TCR came from a human donor with ulcerative colitis or Crohn's disease, or a healthy co-twin of an affected twin (not recorded which). The CDR3 spells CASSQDLTGLGTGELFF. Variable domain in full (rest from reference TRBV3-1 and TRBJ2-2): DTAVSQTPKYLVTQMGNDKSIKCEQNLGHDTMYWYKQDSKKFLKIMFSYNNKELIINETVPNRFSPKSPDKAHLNLHINSLELGDSAVYFCASSQDLTGLGTGELFFGEGSRLTVL.